The T cell receptor (beta chain) described here comes from a study of spatial heterogeneity in lung cancer. Via MiXCR, TCRdb re-called the 5' RACE reads, giving one row per CDR3 protein. The table shows approximately 29,000 distinct CDR3 sequences, with around 8% occurring only once. The CDR3 consists of 15 residues. Germline CDR1 reads DFQATT; CDR2 reads SNEGSKA (reference sequence). With regard to this clonotype: The antigen remains undetermined. The junction shows a germline mismatch at one end, possibly a read error.

Regarding the study as a whole: Resection blood, more than follow-up blood, showed ubiquitous expanded tumor TCRs.

Time point defined: sample taken at primary tumor resection. Whole RNA, isolated from tumor, nontumor lung or frozen PBMC, was sequenced without prior sorting. The donors were 72 patients with non-small cell lung cancer that was early-stage and untreated. This chain connects TRBV20-1 to TRBJ2-2, with 11 bases lining up with TRBD2. The specimen was PBMCs, collected at surgery. The TCR sequence derives from a female donor with early-stage non-small cell lung cancer. The CDR3 loop is CSAPHTSGSSGEPFF. CDR3 nucleotide sequence: TGCAGTGCTCCCCATACTAGCGGGAGTTCCGGGGAGCCGTTTTTT.